This T cell receptor beta chain originates from a study of CD8 T cells in Susac syndrome. Reverse transcription of about 0.5 to 1 ug RNA used random hexamers. TCRdb processed the immunoSEQ multiplex PCR reads anew with MiXCR; each CDR3 protein has one entry. The sample consists of around 150,000 distinct CDR3 sequences, 90% to 95% of them appearing once. This clonotype was recorded only once. Trimming left V 5 bases short and J 8 bases short, with 19 bases between. Germline CDR1 SGHTA, CDR2 FQGNSA. CDR3 length: 14 residues. The TCR was taken from a human donor in good health. This chain connects TRBV7-2 to TRBJ2-7; the D is unclear. Sequences were obtained from CD4+ T cells from PBMCs. The CDR3 region is CASSPSTAVVQQYF. CDR3 in DNA: TGTGCCAGCAGCCCCTCGACGGCCGTCGTCCAGCAGTACTTC.